The 29 T cell receptor beta chains below were found in one sample sequenced in a study of T cells and Merkel cell carcinoma outcomes. The protocol was immunoSEQ multiplex PCR, while the TCRdb copy is restricted to in-frame clones and leaves out a portion. The data contain about 180 clones, 75% to 90% of them singletons. Input material: tumor tissue from Merkel cell carcinoma. These receptors were taken from a human donor with Merkel cell carcinoma.

The CDR3 DNA sequence: TGTGCCAGCTCACCGCCGGGAGGGATGGTTCGCGAAAAACTGTTTTTT. Residues: CASSPPGGMVREKLFF. The gene calls are TRBV18 and TRBJ1-4; D uncertain. The CDR3 loop spans 16 amino acids. Germline CDR1 and CDR2: KGHSH and LQKENI. The V end was cut by 3 bases, the J end by 8 bases, with 19 bases between.

This clone was found a few times. The chain joins TRBV4-1 to TRBJ1-1; D is unclear. Germline assignment: CDR1 MGHRA and CDR2 YSYEKL. Trimming left V 0 bases short and J 4 bases short, with 9 bases between. This CDR3 is 14 amino acids long. In DNA form, the CDR3 reads TGCGCCAGCAGCCAAGATAGGAGCGTCACTGAAGCTTTCTTT. Translating it yields CASSQDRSVTEAFF.

This chain uses TRBV6-1 with TRBJ1-5, with 7 bases matching TRBD1. Germline CDR1 reads MNHNS; CDR2 reads SASEGT. V lost 4 bases, J lost 2 bases, and 2 bases stayed unmatched. CDR3 length: 14 amino acids. The CDR3 DNA reads as TGTGCCAGCAGTGCCCAGGGGGGCAATCAGCCCCAGCATTTT. Amino acids: CASSAQGGNQPQHF.

In regard to this clone: At one of its ends the junction is not consistent with the germline gene, which may arise from a read error. The rearrangement uses TRBV7-7 and TRBJ1-1; D uncertain. The CDR3 is 13 residues long. The germline gives CDR1 SSHAT, CDR2 FNYEAQ (reference sequence). CDR3 sequence (DNA): TGTGCTAGCAGCCAGTCCGAGAGCACTGAAGCTTTCTTT. As protein: CASSQSESTEAFF.

The chain is built from TRBV27 and TRBJ2-1, with D possibly matching TRBD1 (6 bases). CDR3 size: 14 residues. Germline V gives CDR1 MNHEY, CDR2 SMNVEV (reference sequence). V lost 6 bases and J lost 2, with 11 bases in between. The CDR3 bases are TGTGCCAGCAGCCCCCAGGGGCCCTACAATGAGCAGTTCTTC. Translating gives CASSPQGPYNEQFF.

The genes are TRBV27 and TRBJ2-7, with D unclear. CDR1 is MNHEY, CDR2 SMNVEV, per germline (reference sequence). Deletions cut 2 bases from V and 0 bases from J, with 5 bases between. This CDR3 spans 13 amino acids. CDR3 in DNA: TGTGCCAGCAGTTTAACAAGCTCCTACGAGCAGTACTTC. Protein product: CASSLTSSYEQYF.

The chain employs TRBV16 and TRBJ1-5, with 8 bases identical to TRBD1. Unmatched junction bases numbered 2, after V lost 2 bases and J lost 5 bases. Per the germline V gene, CDR1 is KGHSY and CDR2 is FQNENV. This CDR3 has 14 residues. The DNA of the CDR3 is TGTGCCAGCAGCCAAGTGACAGGGGATCAGCCCCAGCATTTT. This sequence encodes CASSQVTGDQPQHF.

The CDR3, as DNA: TGTGCCAGCAGCTTAGGAGGGGGGCCCTACGAGCAGTACTTC. Its protein product is CASSLGGGPYEQYF. This sequence joins TRBV11-2 and TRBJ2-7; D could derive from TRBD1 or TRBD2 (6 bases each). Trimming cost V 1 base and J 2 bases, with 9 bases left between them. The CDR3 totals 14 residues. Looked up from germline, CDR1 is SGHAT and CDR2 is FQNNGV.

The rearrangement joins TRBV9 to TRBJ2-3, with a possible D match to TRBD2 (5 bases). CDR1 and CDR2 from the germline V gene are SGDLS and YYNGEE. This CDR3 spans 18 amino acids. V lost 3 bases and J 2 bases, leaving 22 bases between the germline ends. CDR3 coding DNA: TGTGCCAGCAGCGCCCCTCCGGGCGGGCGTACACTCACAGATACGCAGTATTTT. It is translated as CASSAPPGGRTLTDTQYF.

This clone was seen only once. This sequence joins TRBV2 and TRBJ2-7; 10 positions agree with TRBD2. After removal of 11 bases from V and 3 bases from J, the junction contained 7 bases not matched to a gene. The CDR3 sequence is 13 residues long. Germline V CDR1 and CDR2: SNHLY, FYNNEI. This CDR3 is CASSGREFYEQYF. As DNA, the CDR3 is TGTGCCTCGAGCGGGAGGGAATTCTACGAGCAGTACTTC.

V is TRBV14 and J is TRBJ2-7; TRBD2 agrees at 8 bases. This CDR3 region has 14 residues. J was trimmed by 0 bases and V by 4 bases; bases with no gene match: 2. Germline-derived CDR1 and CDR2 are SGHDN and FVKESK. CDR3 residues: CASSRREASYEQYF. The CDR3 coding sequence is TGTGCCAGCAGCCGGCGGGAGGCCTCCTACGAGCAGTACTTC.

This chain links TRBV9 with TRBJ1-3, with 7 bases aligning to TRBD1. From germline, CDR1 is SGDLS and CDR2 YYNGEE. The CDR3 has 14 amino acids. V was pared by 3 bases and J by 4 bases, with 4 bases of the junction left unmatched. CDR3 DNA: TGTGCCAGCAGCGACGGGACAGTAGGAAACACCATATATTTT. It codes for CASSDGTVGNTIYF.

This clone appeared a single time. The chain carries TRBV2 and TRBJ2-5; D not certain. The V end was cut by 8 bases, the J end by 0 bases, with 4 bases between. The length of the CDR3 is 11 residues. Looked up from germline, CDR1 is SNHLY and CDR2 is FYNNEI. The CDR3 sequence: CASAYQETQYF. CDR3 nucleotides: TGTGCCAGCGCGTACCAAGAGACCCAGTACTTC. Complete variable domain (other parts from reference TRBV2 and TRBJ2-5): EPEVTQTPSHQVTQMGQEVILRCVPISNHLYFYWYRQILGQKVEFLVSFYNNEISEKSEIFDDQFSVERPDGSNFTLKIRSTKLEDSAMYFCASAYQETQYFGPGTRLLVL.

The V call is TRBV19, the J call TRBJ1-5, with TRBD1 matching 9 bases. Trimming cost V 3 bases and J 6 bases; bases outside gene matches: 9. The V gene's germline CDR1 is LNHDA and CDR2 SQIVND (reference sequence). The CDR3 sequence is 16 residues long. Here the CDR3 reads CASSITGGTGGQPQHF. CDR3 nucleotide sequence: TGTGCCAGTAGTATCACAGGGGGCACTGGGGGTCAGCCCCAGCATTTT.

The chain recombines TRBV9 with TRBJ2-7; 8 bases match TRBD1. CDR1 is SGDLS, CDR2 YYNGEE, per germline. This CDR3 is built from 14 residues. The V segment lost 4 bases and the J segment 7 bases; nucleotides outside the gene matches: 10. The CDR3 nucleotides read TGTGCCAGCAGCCCCGGGACAGGAAGGAGAGAGCAGTACTTC. It codes for CASSPGTGRREQYF.

The chain carries TRBV28 and TRBJ2-7; D is unclear. V lost 5 bases and J lost 3, with 14 bases in between. The germline V gene has CDR1 MDHEN and CDR2 SYDVKM. The CDR3 covers 14 residues. CDR3 in amino acids: CASSLAGSLYEQYF. In DNA, the CDR3 is TGTGCCAGCAGTCTCGCCGGGTCACTCTACGAGCAGTACTTC.

The CDR3 spells CAWGQGVGYNEQFF. CDR3 coding DNA: TGTGCCTGGGGACAGGGTGTAGGCTACAATGAGCAGTTCTTC. V usage is TRBV30 and J usage is TRBJ2-1, with 8 positions matching TRBD1. This CDR3 is 14 amino acids long. Germline V gene data show CDR1 as GTSNPN and CDR2 as SVGIG (reference sequence). Trimming removed 5 bases from V and 3 bases from J; junction bases left unmatched: 6. Combining the CDR3 with reference TRBV30 and TRBJ2-1 gives the whole variable domain SQTIHQWPATLVQPVGSPLSLECTVEGTSNPNLYWYRQAAGRGLQLLFYSVGIGQISSEVPQNLSASRPQDRQFILSSKKLLLSDSGFYLCAWGQGVGYNEQFFGPGTRLTVL.

This chain uses TRBV29-1 with TRBJ1-1; a weak D match, TRBD1 (6 bases). CDR3 length equals 11 residues. The germline V gene has CDR1 SQVTM and CDR2 ANQGSEA. V was pared by 7 bases and J by 5 bases, with 11 bases between. The CDR3 here is CSALGQTEAFF. DNA of the CDR3: TGCAGCGCCCTCGGACAGACTGAAGCTTTCTTT.

The chain has TRBV5-1 and TRBJ1-3; D is unresolved. This CDR3 comprises 16 residues. V was pared by 4 bases and J by 0 bases, with 14 bases between. Germline V gene lookup returns CDR1 SGHRS and CDR2 YFSETQ. CDR3 coding DNA: TGCGCCAGCAGCCCCTCTAGGGCCGGCTCTGGAAACACCATATATTTT. As protein: CASSPSRAGSGNTIYF.

The genes are TRBV9 and TRBJ1-5; the D is unclear. The ends were cut back, 0 bases at V and 6 bases at J, with 13 bases in the middle. There are 15 residues in the CDR3. Germline lookup yields CDR1 SGDLS and CDR2 YYNGEE. DNA of the CDR3: TGTGCCAGCAGCGTAGAACCGGGTGTAGGTCAGCCCCAGCATTTT. It is translated as CASSVEPGVGQPQHF.

CDR3 bases: TGTGCCATCAGAACTGGTAGTCATGAGCAGTTCTTC. Amino acid sequence: CAIRTGSHEQFF. The chain joins TRBV10-3 to TRBJ2-1; D unresolved. CDR3 length: 12 amino acids. Germline CDR1 reads ENHRY; CDR2 reads SYGVKD. V lost 6 bases to trimming and J lost 8 bases, with 11 bases between them.

The chain recombines TRBV27 with TRBJ1-1; 9 bases line up with TRBD1. Germline assignment: CDR1 MNHEY and CDR2 SMNVEV (reference sequence). V lost 3 bases to trimming and J lost 7 bases; unmatched junction nucleotides: 6. The CDR3 totals 14 residues. The CDR3 protein is CASSFGQGFGEAFF. The CDR3, as DNA: TGTGCCAGCAGTTTTGGACAGGGGTTCGGTGAAGCTTTCTTT.

This rearrangement joins TRBV28 to TRBJ2-2; 7 nucleotides agree with TRBD1. The junction had 10 bases not matched to a gene; V was cut back by 5 bases and J by 7 bases. Germline V gene data show CDR1 as MDHEN and CDR2 as SYDVKM. This CDR3 is built from 15 residues. The CDR3 DNA sequence: TGTGCCAGCAGTACTCTGACAGGGTTCCGCGGGGAGCTGTTTTTT. Translation: CASSTLTGFRGELFF.

This clone was recorded once. The chain uses TRBV6-1 and TRBJ1-5, with D possibly being TRBD1 (5 bases). The CDR3 runs to 14 residues. CDR1 and CDR2 from the germline V gene are MNHNS and SASEGT. Between the trimmed V and J ends, which lost 1 base and 6 bases, there was a span of 10 bases. CDR3 nucleotide sequence: TGTGCCAGCAGTGAAGGGGGCTGGGGTCAGCCCCAGCATTTT. It is translated as CASSEGGWGQPQHF.

This sequence joins TRBV9 and TRBJ1-1; D is undetermined. The V and J ends lost 3 bases and 4 bases respectively, with 13 bases between them. The CDR3 is made up of 14 amino acids. Germline-derived CDR1 and CDR2 are SGDLS and YYNGEE. The CDR3 spells CASSERTTITEAFF. CDR3 nucleotides: TGTGCCAGCAGCGAGAGGACTACTATCACTGAAGCTTTCTTT. The whole variable domain, filled in from reference TRBV9 and TRBJ1-1, reads DSGVTQTPKHLITATGQRVTLRCSPRSGDLSVYWYQQSLDQGLQFLIQYYNGEERAKGNILERFSAQQFPDLHSELNLSSLELGDSALYFCASSERTTITEAFFGQGTRLTVV.

This chain connects TRBV27 to TRBJ2-1; the match to TRBD2 covers 11 bases. The germline gives CDR1 MNHEY, CDR2 SMNVEV (reference sequence). V lost 5 bases and J lost 7; bases outside the gene matches: 4. The length of the CDR3 is 14 residues. Written as DNA, the CDR3 is TGTGCCAGCAGTCAATCTAGCGGGGGGAATGAGCAGTTCTTC. Encoded protein: CASSQSSGGNEQFF.

The chain carries TRBV7-2 and TRBJ2-7; 7 positions match TRBD1. The length of the CDR3 is 15 residues. V trimming: 5 bases; J trimming: 4 bases; junction bases outside the gene matches: 11. Germline lookup yields CDR1 SGHTA and CDR2 FQGNSA. In DNA form, the CDR3 reads TGTGCCAGCAGCCAAGGGTCAGGGGGATTTTACGAGCAGTACTTC. This translates into CASSQGSGGFYEQYF.

The CDR3 nucleotides are TGTGCCTGCGCCCGAGGGCTACAAGAGACCCAGTACTTC. It encodes CACARGLQETQYF. The chain joins TRBV30 to TRBJ2-5; possible D gene TRBD2, 5 bases. CDR1 is GTSNPN, CDR2 SVGIG, per germline (reference sequence). The CDR3 is 13 amino acids. V was cut by 6 bases and J by 2 bases, with 13 bases left in between.

The V gene is TRBV5-5, the J gene TRBJ1-2; 9 nucleotides line up with TRBD1. The CDR3 contains 18 residues. Germline V lookup: CDR1 SGHKS, CDR2 YYEKEE (reference sequence). J lost 4 bases, V lost 3 bases, and 16 bases had no gene match. Written as DNA, the CDR3 is TGTGCCAGCAGCTACGACGCGGCTAACAGGGGGCCCCGCTATGGCTACACCTTC. Its protein product is CASSYDAANRGPRYGYTF.